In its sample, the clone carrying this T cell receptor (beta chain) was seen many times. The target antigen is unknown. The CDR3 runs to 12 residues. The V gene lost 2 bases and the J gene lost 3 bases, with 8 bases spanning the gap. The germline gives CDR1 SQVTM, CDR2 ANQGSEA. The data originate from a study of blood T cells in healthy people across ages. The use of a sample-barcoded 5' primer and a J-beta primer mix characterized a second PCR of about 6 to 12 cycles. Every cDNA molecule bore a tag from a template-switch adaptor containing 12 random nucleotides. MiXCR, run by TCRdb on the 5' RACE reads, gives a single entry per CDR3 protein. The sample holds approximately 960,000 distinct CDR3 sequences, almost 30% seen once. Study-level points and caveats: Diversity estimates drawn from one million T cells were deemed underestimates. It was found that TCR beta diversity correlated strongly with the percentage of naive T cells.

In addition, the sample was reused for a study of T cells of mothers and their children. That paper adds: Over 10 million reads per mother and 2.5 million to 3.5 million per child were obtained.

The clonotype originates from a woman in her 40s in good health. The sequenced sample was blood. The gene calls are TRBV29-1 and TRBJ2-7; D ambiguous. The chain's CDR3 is CSVESVNYEQYF. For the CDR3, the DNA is TGCAGCGTTGAATCGGTAAACTACGAGCAGTACTTC.